The 24 T cell receptor beta chains below were found in one sample sequenced in a study of blood T cell repertoires in COVID-19. Profiling relied on immunoSEQ multiplex PCR, and the TCRdb table lists in-frame clones only, not all of them. The table includes roughly 250,000 clones, approximately 86% detected once. Sequences were obtained from PBMCs or T cells enriched from blood (not recorded which). Receptor source: a woman aged 25 to 39 with acute COVID-19.

The CDR3 loop reads CASSLTGVDGYTF. In DNA, the CDR3 is TGTGCCAGCAGCTTGACCGGTGTCGATGGCTACACCTTC. The chain has TRBV5-4 and TRBJ1-2, with no clear D. The V end was cut by 1 base, the J end by 6 bases, with 10 bases between. The germline CDR1 and CDR2 sequences are SGHNT and YYREEE (reference sequence). The CDR3 consists of 13 residues.

This clone was seen just once. This chain links TRBV10-2 with TRBJ1-2, with 10 bases matching TRBD1. The J segment lost 13 bases and the V segment lost 8 bases, leaving 16 bases of the junction unmatched. The germline V gene has CDR1 WSHSY and CDR2 SAAADI. The CDR3 loop spans 14 amino acids. The CDR3 sequence: CASGSTGTGVGATF. The CDR3 DNA sequence: TGCGCCAGCGGCTCCACGGGGACAGGGGTGGGGGCCACCTTC.

CDR3 loop: CASSETGQQSSYNEQFF. The CDR3 DNA reads TGTGCCAGTAGCGAGACGGGACAGCAGAGCTCCTACAATGAGCAGTTCTTC. The chain joins TRBV19 to TRBJ2-1, with 7 positions matching TRBD1. The ends lost 6 bases at V and 0 bases at J; junction bases unmatched: 11. The germline gives CDR1 LNHDA, CDR2 SQIVND (reference sequence). CDR3 length: 17 residues.

This clone has just one count. The J gene is TRBJ2-3, the V gene TRBV9; D possibly corresponds to TRBD2 (5 bases). The CDR3 is 15 amino acids. Trimming cost V 4 bases and J 0 bases, with 12 bases left between them. Germline loops: CDR1 SGDLS, CDR2 YYNGEE. The CDR3 protein is CASSLWTSSTDTQYF. CDR3 DNA: TGTGCCAGCAGCCTCTGGACTTCTAGCACAGATACGCAGTATTTT.

This clone showed up just once. The chain carries TRBV9 and TRBJ1-6, with 8 bases identical to TRBD1. The trim removed 3 bases at V and 5 bases at J, leaving 4 bases unmatched. CDR3 length: 15 amino acids. CDR1 and CDR2 from the germline V gene are SGDLS and YYNGEE. This CDR3 is CASSAPGQDNSPLHF. The DNA for the CDR3 is TGTGCCAGCAGCGCCCCGGGACAGGATAATTCACCCCTCCACTTT.

The rearrangement links TRBV6-5 to TRBJ2-7; possible D gene TRBD1, 5 bases. V was shortened by 8 bases and J by 0 bases, with 17 bases between the two germline ends. The CDR3 totals 15 residues. Germline V lookup: CDR1 MNHEY, CDR2 SVGAGI. CDR3 coding DNA: TGTGCCAGCCGCATAGACAGCCTTAGCTCCTACGAGCAGTACTTC. Translation gives CASRIDSLSSYEQYF.

The chain links TRBV6-1 to TRBJ1-1; a weak D match, TRBD1 (6 bases). There are 13 residues in the CDR3. Germline lookup yields CDR1 MNHNS and CDR2 SASEGT. Trimming shortened V by 5 bases and J by 4 bases, and 11 bases separated the two germline ends. Written as DNA, the CDR3 is TGTGCCAGCAGTACTACAGGGTTCACTGAAGCTTTCTTT. Protein sequence: CASSTTGFTEAFF.

This rearrangement joins TRBV5-1 to TRBJ1-2; D is possibly TRBD1 (5 bases). V was trimmed by 0 bases and J by 6 bases, leaving 12 bases between them. The CDR3 covers 14 residues. The germline V gene has CDR1 SGHRS and CDR2 YFSETQ. For the CDR3, the DNA is TGCGCCAGCAGCTTGGACGGGGGGAGGGATGGCTACACCTTC. As protein: CASSLDGGRDGYTF.

V and J are TRBV27 and TRBJ2-1; perhaps TRBD1 as D (5 bases). Germline values: CDR1 MNHEY, CDR2 SMNVEV (reference sequence). CDR3 length: 15 residues. The ends were cut back, 5 bases at V and 2 bases at J, with 13 bases in the middle. The DNA of the CDR3 is TGTGCCAGCAGTCCAGGACACACGCCCTACAATGAGCAGTTCTTC. It encodes CASSPGHTPYNEQFF.

The J gene is TRBJ1-1, the V gene TRBV5-1, with 9 bases lining up with TRBD1. Trimming cost V 4 bases and J 0 bases; bases outside gene matches: 7. CDR3 length: 16 amino acids. CDR1 is SGHRS and CDR2 is YFSETQ in the germline V gene. This CDR3 reads CASSLGDRVMNTEAFF. The CDR3 coding sequence is TGCGCCAGCAGCCTAGGGGACAGGGTGATGAACACTGAAGCTTTCTTT.

The chain combines TRBV10-1 with TRBJ2-7; the D is unclear. The CDR3 consists of 11 residues. Trimming cost V 1 base and J 12 bases, with 10 bases left between them. Per germline, CDR1 WNHNN and CDR2 SYGVQD (reference sequence). As DNA, the CDR3 is TGCGCCAGCAGTGAGTACCCGGTAAGGTACTTC. Its translation: CASSEYPVRYF.

This chain uses TRBV11-2 with TRBJ1-1, with TRBD1 matching over 8 bases. Trimming took 3 bases from V and 0 from J; bases not matched to a gene: 6. CDR3 length: 16 residues. Germline CDR1 reads SGHAT; CDR2 reads FQNNGV. CDR3 region: CASSLNRGSMNTEAFF. CDR3 DNA sequence: TGTGCCAGCAGCTTGAACAGGGGGTCTATGAACACTGAAGCTTTCTTT.

This chain uses TRBV7-6 with TRBJ2-1, with TRBD1 matching 7 bases. CDR3 length: 13 residues. J lost 7 bases, V lost 5 bases, and 5 bases had no gene match. Looked up from germline, CDR1 is SGHVS and CDR2 is FNYEAQ. In DNA, the CDR3 is TGTGCCAGCAGCCAGGGACAGACAAATGAGCAGTTCTTC. Translation: CASSQGQTNEQFF.

CDR3: CASSHSGTNTEAFF. The DNA for the CDR3 is TGCGCCAGCAGCCATAGCGGCACTAACACTGAAGCTTTCTTT. The J gene is TRBJ1-1, the V gene TRBV4-1; no definite D call. The V gene lost 3 bases and the J gene lost 2 bases, with 10 bases spanning the gap. This CDR3 comprises 14 residues. CDR1 and CDR2 (germline): MGHRA, YSYEKL.

This rearrangement joins TRBV5-1 to TRBJ2-6; 7 nucleotides line up with TRBD2. Germline CDR1 is SGHRS and CDR2 is YFSETQ. V was pared by 4 bases and J by 0 bases, with 7 bases of the junction left unmatched. The CDR3 loop spans 17 amino acids. The CDR3 nucleotides read TGCGCCAGCAGCCCTACCGGGGGGAACTCTGGGGCCAACGTCCTGACTTTC. Translation gives CASSPTGGNSGANVLTF. The full variable domain, in which reference TRBV5-1 and TRBJ2-6 provide the parts outside the CDR3, is KAGVTQTPRYLIKTRGQQVTLSCSPISGHRSVSWYQQTPGQGLQFLFEYFSETQRNKGNFPGRFSGRQFSNSRSEMNVSTLELGDSALYLCASSPTGGNSGANVLTFGAGSRLTVL.

CDR3 amino acids: CSVDSGLNTEAFF. The CDR3 DNA reads TGCAGCGTTGATTCTGGGCTGAACACTGAAGCTTTCTTT. The V call is TRBV29-1, the J call TRBJ1-1; no reliable D call. Deletions cut 3 bases from V and 0 bases from J, with 8 bases between. The germline CDR1 and CDR2 sequences are SQVTM and ANQGSEA. The CDR3 spans 13 residues.

The J gene is TRBJ2-1, the V gene TRBV9; tentatively, D is TRBD1 (5 bases). The V end lost 3 bases, the J end lost 8 bases, and 15 bases lay between the germline ends. CDR1 and CDR2 (germline): SGDLS, YYNGEE. This CDR3 has 14 amino acids. CDR3 protein: CASSAQGYKDEQFF. In DNA, the CDR3 is TGTGCCAGCAGCGCGCAGGGTTATAAGGATGAGCAGTTCTTC.

V gene TRBV4-3 combines with J gene TRBJ1-4; TRBD1 might be the D (6 bases). CDR1 and CDR2 from the germline V gene are LGHNA and YSLEER. Trimming pared 3 bases from V and 0 bases from J, leaving 23 bases between. The CDR3 spans 20 residues. CDR3 loop: CASSHDLRDTPTATNEKLFF. For the CDR3, the DNA is TGCGCCAGCAGCCACGACCTACGGGACACACCAACTGCAACTAATGAAAAACTGTTTTTT.

This clone was counted a single time. The CDR3 sequence: CASSQDFGSPPGYTF. The CDR3 bases are TGTGCCAGCAGCCAAGATTTTGGCAGTCCCCCCGGCTACACCTTC. This sequence joins TRBV3-1 (or the pseudogene TRBV3-2) and TRBJ1-2; no definite D call. The CDR3 loop spans 15 amino acids. V shed 0 bases and J shed 8 bases, with 16 bases lying between them. Germline CDR1 is LGHDT and CDR2 is YNNKEL (reference sequence).

The gene calls are TRBV15 and TRBJ1-3; no reliable D call. Germline-derived CDR1 and CDR2 are LNHNV and YYDKDF (reference sequence). Deletions cut 1 base from V and 0 bases from J, with 7 bases between. CDR3 length equals 15 residues. CDR3 DNA sequence: TGTGCCACCAGCAGAGGCGGGTACTCTGGAAACACCATATATTTT. Amino acids: CATSRGGYSGNTIYF.

The genes are TRBV7-8 and TRBJ1-6; D call uncertain. Germline CDR1 SGHVS, CDR2 FQNEAQ. The ends were cut back, 1 base at V and 0 bases at J, with 7 bases in the middle. The CDR3 runs 16 residues. In DNA, the CDR3 is TGTGCCAGCAGCTTAGAAGGGAGCTCCTATAATTCACCCCTCCACTTT. This codes for CASSLEGSSYNSPLHF.

This chain joins TRBV10-2 and TRBJ2-1, with 9 bases identical to TRBD2. J lost 5 bases, V lost 4 bases, and 12 bases had no gene match. Germline-derived CDR1 and CDR2 are WSHSY and SAAADI. CDR3 size: 17 residues. Here the CDR3 DNA reads TGCGCCAGCAGTGGATCTCGAGCGGGAGGTCGGCACAATGAGCAGTTCTTC. Protein: CASSGSRAGGRHNEQFF.

The chain joins TRBV9 to TRBJ1-1; D is uncertain. Trimming stripped 0 bases from V and 3 bases from J, with 9 bases between. CDR3 length: 14 residues. Germline assignment: CDR1 SGDLS and CDR2 YYNGEE. In DNA, the CDR3 is TGTGCCAGCAGCGTAGCTAAGAGGGACACTGAAGCTTTCTTT. The encoded protein is CASSVAKRDTEAFF.

A few counts support this clone. The chain uses TRBV27 and TRBJ1-1, with 7 bases aligning to TRBD1. The V gene end was trimmed by 5 bases and the J gene end by 1 base; junction bases not matched to a gene: 4. The CDR3 runs 14 residues. CDR1 is MNHEY, CDR2 SMNVEV, per germline (reference sequence). CDR3 sequence (DNA): TGTGCCAGCAGTCCGGGGACAGCGAACACTGAAGCTTTCTTT. Translating gives CASSPGTANTEAFF.